This TCR beta chain is drawn from a study of CD8+ T cells in alopecia areata. Study conclusions and caveats: Compared with normal scalp, lesional scalp had higher clonality and more expanded CD8+ clones. Sequencing of scalp tissue also captures the resident alphabeta T cells of normal skin.

For this clone: What it binds is unknown.

Once RNA had been extracted, it was reverse transcribed into cDNA to act as the sequencing template. The assay was immunoSEQ multiplex PCR, and TCRdb's table has in-frame clones only and misses some. The sample lists roughly 150,000 clones, 55% occurring once. Germline CDR1 is MNHEY and CDR2 is SMNVEV (reference sequence). Unmatched junction bases numbered 15, after V lost 6 bases and J lost 5 bases. The CDR3 length is 16 residues. The source of this sequence is a human donor in good health. The chain has TRBV27 and TRBJ1-2; 7 nucleotides line up with TRBD1. The sequencing sample was made of CD4+ T cells sorted from blood. In nucleotides, the CDR3 is TGTGCCAGCAGCACATACAGGGGAGAGAGGGCTTATGGCTACACCTTC. As protein: CASSTYRGERAYGYTF.